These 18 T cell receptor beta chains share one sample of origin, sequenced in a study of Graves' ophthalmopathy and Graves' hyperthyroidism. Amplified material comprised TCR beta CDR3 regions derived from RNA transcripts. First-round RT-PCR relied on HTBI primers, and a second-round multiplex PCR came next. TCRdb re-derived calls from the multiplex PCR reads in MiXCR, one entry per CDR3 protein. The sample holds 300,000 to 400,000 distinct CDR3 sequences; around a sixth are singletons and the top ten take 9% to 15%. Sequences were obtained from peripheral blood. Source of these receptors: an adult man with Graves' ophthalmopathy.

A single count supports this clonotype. This CDR3 is CASSSAGMNTEAFF. The CDR3 DNA sequence: TGTGCCAGCAGTTCGGCCGGGATGAACACTGAAGCTTTCTTT. The chain recombines TRBV12-3 or TRBV12-4 with TRBJ1-1; D call uncertain. This CDR3 is built from 14 residues. Trimming shortened V by 4 bases and J by 0 bases, and 9 bases separated the two germline ends.

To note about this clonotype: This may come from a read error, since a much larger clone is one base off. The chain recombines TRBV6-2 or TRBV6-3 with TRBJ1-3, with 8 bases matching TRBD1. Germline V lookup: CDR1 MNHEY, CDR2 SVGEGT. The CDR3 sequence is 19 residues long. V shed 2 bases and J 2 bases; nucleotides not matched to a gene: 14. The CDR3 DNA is TGTGCCAGCAGTTACACGGGGATAGGACAGGGCCATCCTGGAAACACCATATATTTT. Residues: CASSYTGIGQGHPGNTIYF.

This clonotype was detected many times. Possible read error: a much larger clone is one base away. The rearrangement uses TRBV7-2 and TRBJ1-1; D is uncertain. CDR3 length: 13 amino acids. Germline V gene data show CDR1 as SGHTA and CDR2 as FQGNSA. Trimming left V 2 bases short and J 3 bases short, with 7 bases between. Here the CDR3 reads CASSLQRDTEAFF. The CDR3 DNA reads TGTGCCAGCAGCTTACAGAGGGACACTGAAGCTTTCTTT.

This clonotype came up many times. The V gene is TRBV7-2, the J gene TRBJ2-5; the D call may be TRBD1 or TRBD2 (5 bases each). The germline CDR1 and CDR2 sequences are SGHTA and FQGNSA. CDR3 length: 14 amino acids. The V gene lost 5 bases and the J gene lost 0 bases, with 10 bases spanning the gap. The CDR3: CASSTGTDQETQYF. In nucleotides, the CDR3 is TGTGCCAGCAGCACTGGGACGGACCAAGAGACCCAGTACTTC.

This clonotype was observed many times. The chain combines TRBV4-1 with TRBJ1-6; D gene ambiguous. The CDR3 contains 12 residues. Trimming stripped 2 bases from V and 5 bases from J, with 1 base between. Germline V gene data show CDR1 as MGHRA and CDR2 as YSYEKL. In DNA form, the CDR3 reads TGCGCCAGCAGCCAAAATAATTCACCCCTCCACTTT. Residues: CASSQNNSPLHF.

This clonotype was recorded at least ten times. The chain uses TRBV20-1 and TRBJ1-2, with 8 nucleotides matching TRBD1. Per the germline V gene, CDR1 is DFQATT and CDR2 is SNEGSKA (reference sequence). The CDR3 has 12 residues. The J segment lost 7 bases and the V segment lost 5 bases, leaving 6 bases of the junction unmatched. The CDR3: CSAPRGRAGYTF. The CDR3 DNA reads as TGCAGTGCTCCCAGGGGGCGGGCTGGCTACACCTTC.

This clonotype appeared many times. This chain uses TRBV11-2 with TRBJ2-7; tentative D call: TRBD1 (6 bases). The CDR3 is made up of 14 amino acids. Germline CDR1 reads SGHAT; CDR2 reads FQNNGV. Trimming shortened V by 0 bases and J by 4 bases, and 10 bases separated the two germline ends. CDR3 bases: TGTGCCAGCAGCTTAGACCGAACAGGGTACGAGCAGTACTTC. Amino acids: CASSLDRTGYEQYF.

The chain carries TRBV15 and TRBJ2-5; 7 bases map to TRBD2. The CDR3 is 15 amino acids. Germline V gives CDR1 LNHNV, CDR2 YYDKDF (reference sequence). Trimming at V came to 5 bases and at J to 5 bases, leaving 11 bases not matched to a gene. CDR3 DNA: TGTGCCACCAGCGCGGGAGACGTTGGGATGGAGACCCAGTACTTC. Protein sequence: CATSAGDVGMETQYF.

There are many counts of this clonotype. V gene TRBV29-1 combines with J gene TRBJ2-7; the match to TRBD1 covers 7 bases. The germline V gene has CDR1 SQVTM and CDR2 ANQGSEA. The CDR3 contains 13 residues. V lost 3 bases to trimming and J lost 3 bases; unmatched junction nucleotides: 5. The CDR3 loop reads CSVDTGTDYEQYF. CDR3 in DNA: TGCAGCGTTGATACCGGGACAGACTACGAGCAGTACTTC.

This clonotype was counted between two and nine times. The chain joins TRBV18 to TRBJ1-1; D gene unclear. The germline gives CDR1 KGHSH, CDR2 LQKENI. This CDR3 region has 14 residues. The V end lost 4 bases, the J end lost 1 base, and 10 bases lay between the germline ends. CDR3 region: CASSLFGENTEAFF. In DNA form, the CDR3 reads TGTGCCAGCTCACTTTTTGGGGAGAACACTGAAGCTTTCTTT.

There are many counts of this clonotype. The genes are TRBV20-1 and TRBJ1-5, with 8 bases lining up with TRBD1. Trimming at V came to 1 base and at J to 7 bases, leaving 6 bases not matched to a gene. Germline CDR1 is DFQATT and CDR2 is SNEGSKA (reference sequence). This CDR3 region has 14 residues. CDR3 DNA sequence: TGCAGTGCTAGAGGCCAGGGGGCGAGACAGCCCCAGCATTTT. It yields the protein CSARGQGARQPQHF.

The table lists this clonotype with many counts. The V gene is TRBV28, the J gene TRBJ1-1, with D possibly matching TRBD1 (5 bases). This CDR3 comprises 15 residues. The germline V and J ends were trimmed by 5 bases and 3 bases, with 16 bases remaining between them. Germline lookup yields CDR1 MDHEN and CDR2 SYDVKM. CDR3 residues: CASSLPGRGYTEAFF. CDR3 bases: TGTGCCAGCAGTCTTCCAGGGCGGGGGTACACTGAAGCTTTCTTT.

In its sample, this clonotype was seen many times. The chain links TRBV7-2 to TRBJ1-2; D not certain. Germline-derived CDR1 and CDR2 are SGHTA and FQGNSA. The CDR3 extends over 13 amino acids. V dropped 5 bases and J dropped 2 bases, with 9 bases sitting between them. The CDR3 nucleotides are TGTGCCAGCAGCCAACTAGGGAACTATGGCTACACCTTC. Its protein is CASSQLGNYGYTF.

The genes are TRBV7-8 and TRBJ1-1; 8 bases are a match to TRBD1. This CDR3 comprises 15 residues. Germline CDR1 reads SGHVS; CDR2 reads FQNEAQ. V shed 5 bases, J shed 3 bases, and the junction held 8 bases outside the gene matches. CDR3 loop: CASSPGQGGDTEAFF. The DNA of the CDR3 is TGTGCCAGCAGCCCAGGACAGGGTGGGGACACTGAAGCTTTCTTT.

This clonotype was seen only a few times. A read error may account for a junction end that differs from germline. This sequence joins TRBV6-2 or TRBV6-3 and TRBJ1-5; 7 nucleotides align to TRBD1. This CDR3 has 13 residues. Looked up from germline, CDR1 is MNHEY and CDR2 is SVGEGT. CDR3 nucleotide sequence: TGTGCCAGCGACCTGACAGGGTTGGGACCCCAGCGTTTT. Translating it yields CASDLTGLGPQRF.

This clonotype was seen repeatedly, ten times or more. The chain's CDR3 is CSANLLGSGRNTGELFF. The CDR3 DNA follows: TGCAGTGCTAATTTGCTTGGTAGCGGGAGGAACACCGGGGAGCTGTTTTTT. The rearrangement links TRBV20-1 to TRBJ2-2; 9 positions agree with TRBD2. The CDR3 spans 17 residues. J was trimmed by 1 base and V by 4 bases; bases with no gene match: 10. Germline CDR1 is DFQATT and CDR2 is SNEGSKA (reference sequence).

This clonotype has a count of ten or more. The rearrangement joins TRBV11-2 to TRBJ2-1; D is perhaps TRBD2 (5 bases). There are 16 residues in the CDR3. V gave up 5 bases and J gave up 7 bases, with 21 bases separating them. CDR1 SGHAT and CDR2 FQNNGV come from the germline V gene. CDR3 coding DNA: TGTGCCAGCAGCCTAACAGCGGAGACCCTTCGGAATGAGCAGTTCTTC. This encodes CASSLTAETLRNEQFF. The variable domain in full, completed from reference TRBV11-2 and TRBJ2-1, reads EAGVAQSPRYKIIEKRQSVAFWCNPISGHATLYWYQQILGQGPKLLIQFQNNGVVDDSQLPKDRFSAERLKGVDSTLKIQPAKLEDSAVYLCASSLTAETLRNEQFFGPGTRLTVL.

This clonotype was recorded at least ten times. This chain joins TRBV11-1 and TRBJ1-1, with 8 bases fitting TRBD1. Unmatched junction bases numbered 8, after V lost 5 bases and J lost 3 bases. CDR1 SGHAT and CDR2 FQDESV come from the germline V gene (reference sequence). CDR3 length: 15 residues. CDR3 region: CASSLYRGMYTEAFF. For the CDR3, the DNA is TGTGCCAGCAGCCTCTACAGGGGGATGTACACTGAAGCTTTCTTT.